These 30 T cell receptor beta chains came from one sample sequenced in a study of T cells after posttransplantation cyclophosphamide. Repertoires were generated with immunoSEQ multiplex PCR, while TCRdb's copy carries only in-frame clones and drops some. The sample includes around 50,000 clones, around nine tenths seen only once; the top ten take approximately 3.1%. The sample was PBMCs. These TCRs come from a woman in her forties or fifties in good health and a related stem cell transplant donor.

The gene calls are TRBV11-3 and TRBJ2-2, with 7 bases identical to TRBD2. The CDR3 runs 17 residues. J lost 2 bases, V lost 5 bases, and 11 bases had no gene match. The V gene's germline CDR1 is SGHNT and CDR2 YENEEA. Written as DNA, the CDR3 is TGTGCCAGCAGCCCGCGGTTCGGGGGGAGCAACACCGGGGAGCTGTTTTTT. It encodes CASSPRFGGSNTGELFF.

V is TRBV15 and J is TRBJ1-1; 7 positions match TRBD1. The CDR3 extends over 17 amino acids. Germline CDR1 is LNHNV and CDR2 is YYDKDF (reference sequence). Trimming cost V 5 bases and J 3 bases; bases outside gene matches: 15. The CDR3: CATSGQGGYWGDTEAFF. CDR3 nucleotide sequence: TGTGCCACCAGCGGGCAGGGGGGATATTGGGGGGACACTGAAGCTTTCTTT.

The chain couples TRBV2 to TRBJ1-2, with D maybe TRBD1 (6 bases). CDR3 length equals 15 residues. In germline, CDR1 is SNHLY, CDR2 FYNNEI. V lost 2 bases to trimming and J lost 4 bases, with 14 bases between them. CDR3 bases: TGTGCCAGCAGTGAACAGGGGCCCCCTTCCTATGGCTACACCTTC. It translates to CASSEQGPPSYGYTF.

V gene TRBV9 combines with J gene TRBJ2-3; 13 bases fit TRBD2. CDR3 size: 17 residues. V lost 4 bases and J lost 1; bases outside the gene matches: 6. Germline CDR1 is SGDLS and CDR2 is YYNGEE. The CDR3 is CASSLGLAGVGTDTQYF. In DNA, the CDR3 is TGTGCCAGCAGCCTTGGACTAGCGGGAGTTGGCACAGATACGCAGTATTTT.

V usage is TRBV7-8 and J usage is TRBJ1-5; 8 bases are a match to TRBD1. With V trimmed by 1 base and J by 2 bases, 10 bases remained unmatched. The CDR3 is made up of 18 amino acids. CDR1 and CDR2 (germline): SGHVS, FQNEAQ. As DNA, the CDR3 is TGTGCCAGCAGCTTAGTGGGGCAGGGGGCAGTCGGCAATCAGCCCCAGCATTTT. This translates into CASSLVGQGAVGNQPQHF. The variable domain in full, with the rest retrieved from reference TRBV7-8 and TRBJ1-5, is GAGVSQSPRYKVAKRGQDVALRCDPISGHVSLFWYQQALGQGPEFLTYFQNEAQLDKSGLPSDRFFAERPEGSVSTLKIQRTQQEDSAVYLCASSLVGQGAVGNQPQHFGDGTRLSIL.

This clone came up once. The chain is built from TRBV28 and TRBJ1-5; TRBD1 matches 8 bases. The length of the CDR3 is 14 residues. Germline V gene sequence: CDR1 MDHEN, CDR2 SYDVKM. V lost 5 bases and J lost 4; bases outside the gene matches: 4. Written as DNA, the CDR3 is TGTGCCAGCAGTCTCCGGGACAGGAATCAGCCCCAGCATTTT. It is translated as CASSLRDRNQPQHF.

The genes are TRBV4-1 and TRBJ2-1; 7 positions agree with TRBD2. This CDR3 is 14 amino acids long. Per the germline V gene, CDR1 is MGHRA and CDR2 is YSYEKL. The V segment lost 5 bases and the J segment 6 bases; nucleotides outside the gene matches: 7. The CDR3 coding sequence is TGCGCCAGCAGCTATAAAAGCGGGGCCAATGAGCAGTTCTTC. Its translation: CASSYKSGANEQFF.

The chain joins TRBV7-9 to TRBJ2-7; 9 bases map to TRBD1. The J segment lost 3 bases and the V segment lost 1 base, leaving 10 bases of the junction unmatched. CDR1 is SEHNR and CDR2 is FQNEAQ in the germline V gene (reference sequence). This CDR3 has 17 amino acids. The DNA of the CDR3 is TGTGCCAGCAGCTTAGTAGGCGGACAGGGGTATGACTACGAGCAGTACTTC. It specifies CASSLVGGQGYDYEQYF.

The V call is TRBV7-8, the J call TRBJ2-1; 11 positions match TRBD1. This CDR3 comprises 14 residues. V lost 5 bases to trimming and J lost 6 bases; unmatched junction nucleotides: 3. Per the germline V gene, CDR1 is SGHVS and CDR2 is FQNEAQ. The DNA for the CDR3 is TGTGCCAGCAGCCTGGGACAGGGGGGCAATGAGCAGTTCTTC. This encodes CASSLGQGGNEQFF.

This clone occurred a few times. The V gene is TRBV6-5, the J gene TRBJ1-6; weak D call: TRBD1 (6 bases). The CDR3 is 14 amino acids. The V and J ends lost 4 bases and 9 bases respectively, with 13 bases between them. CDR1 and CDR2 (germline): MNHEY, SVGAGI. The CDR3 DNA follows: TGTGCCAGCAGTTCCCCGGACAGTTCTTCACCCCTCCACTTT. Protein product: CASSSPDSSSPLHF.

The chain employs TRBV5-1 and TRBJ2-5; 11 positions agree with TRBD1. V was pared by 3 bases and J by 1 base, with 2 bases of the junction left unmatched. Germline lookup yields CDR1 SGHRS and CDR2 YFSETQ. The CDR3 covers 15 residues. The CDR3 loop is CASSSGTGGQETQYF. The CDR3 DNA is TGCGCCAGCAGCTCCGGGACAGGGGGCCAAGAGACCCAGTACTTC.

The CDR3, as DNA: TGCGCCAGCAGCCCCCGGGACAGGGGGTCTGAAGCTTTCTTT. This codes for CASSPRDRGSEAFF. V is TRBV5-1 and J is TRBJ1-1; TRBD1 matches at 11 bases. The CDR3 loop spans 14 amino acids. CDR1 and CDR2 (germline): SGHRS, YFSETQ. Trimming at V came to 4 bases and at J to 6 bases, leaving 5 bases not matched to a gene. Drawing the rest from reference TRBV5-1 and TRBJ1-1, the complete variable domain is KAGVTQTPRYLIKTRGQQVTLSCSPISGHRSVSWYQQTPGQGLQFLFEYFSETQRNKGNFPGRFSGRQFSNSRSEMNVSTLELGDSALYLCASSPRDRGSEAFFGQGTRLTVV.

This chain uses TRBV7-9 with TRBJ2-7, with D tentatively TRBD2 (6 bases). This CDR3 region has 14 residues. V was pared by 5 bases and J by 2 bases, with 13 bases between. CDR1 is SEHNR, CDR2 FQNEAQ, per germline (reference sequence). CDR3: CASSHRDFTYEQYF. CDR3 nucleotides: TGTGCCAGCAGCCACCGGGACTTTACCTACGAGCAGTACTTC.

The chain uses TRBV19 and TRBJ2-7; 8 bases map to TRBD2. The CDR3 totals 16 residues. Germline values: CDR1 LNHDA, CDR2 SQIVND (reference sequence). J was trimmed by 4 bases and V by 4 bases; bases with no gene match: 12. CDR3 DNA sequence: TGTGCCAGTAGTACCCAAGCAGCGGGAGTCGGGTACGAGCAGTACTTC. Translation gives CASSTQAAGVGYEQYF.

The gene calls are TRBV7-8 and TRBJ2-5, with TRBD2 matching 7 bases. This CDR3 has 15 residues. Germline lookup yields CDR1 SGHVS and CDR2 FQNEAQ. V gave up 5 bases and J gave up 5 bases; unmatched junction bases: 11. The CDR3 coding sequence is TGTGCCAGCAGCCCACGCGGAGGGGAGGGGGAGACCCAGTACTTC. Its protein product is CASSPRGGEGETQYF.

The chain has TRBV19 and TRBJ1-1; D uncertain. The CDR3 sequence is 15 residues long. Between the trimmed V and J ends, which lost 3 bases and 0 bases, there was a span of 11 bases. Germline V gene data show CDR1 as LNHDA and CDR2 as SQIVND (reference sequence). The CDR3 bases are TGTGCCAGTAGTATGCACCGGGAATTGAACACTGAAGCTTTCTTT. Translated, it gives CASSMHRELNTEAFF.

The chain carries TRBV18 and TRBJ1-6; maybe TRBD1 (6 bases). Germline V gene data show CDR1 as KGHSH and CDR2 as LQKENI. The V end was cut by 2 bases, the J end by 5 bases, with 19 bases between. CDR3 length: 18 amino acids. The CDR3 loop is CASSPIPGQTQNNSPLHF. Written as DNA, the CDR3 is TGTGCCAGCTCACCAATTCCTGGACAGACACAGAATAATTCACCCCTCCACTTT.

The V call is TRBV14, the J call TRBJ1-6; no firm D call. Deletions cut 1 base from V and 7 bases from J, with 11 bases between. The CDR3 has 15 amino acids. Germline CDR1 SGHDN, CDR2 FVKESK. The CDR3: CASSQARGGNSPLHF. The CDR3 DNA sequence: TGTGCCAGCAGCCAAGCCCGGGGAGGGAATTCACCCCTCCACTTT.

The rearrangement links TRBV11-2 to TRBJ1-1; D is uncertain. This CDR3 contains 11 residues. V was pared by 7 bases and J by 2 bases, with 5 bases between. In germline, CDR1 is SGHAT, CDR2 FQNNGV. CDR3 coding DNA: TGTGCCAGCACCCCTAACACTGAAGCTTTCTTT. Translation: CASTPNTEAFF.

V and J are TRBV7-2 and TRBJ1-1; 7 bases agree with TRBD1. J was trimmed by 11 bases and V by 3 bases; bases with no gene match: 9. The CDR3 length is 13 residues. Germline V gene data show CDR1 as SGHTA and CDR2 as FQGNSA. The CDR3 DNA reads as TGTGCCAGCAGCTTCGACAGGGAGGATTTGGCTTTCTTT. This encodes CASSFDREDLAFF.

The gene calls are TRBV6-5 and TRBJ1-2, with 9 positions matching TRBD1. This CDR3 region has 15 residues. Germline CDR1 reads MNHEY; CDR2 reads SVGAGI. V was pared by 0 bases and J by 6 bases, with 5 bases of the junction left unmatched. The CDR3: CASSYSNRGLDGYTF. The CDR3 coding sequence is TGTGCCAGCAGTTACTCGAACAGGGGGCTGGATGGCTACACCTTC.

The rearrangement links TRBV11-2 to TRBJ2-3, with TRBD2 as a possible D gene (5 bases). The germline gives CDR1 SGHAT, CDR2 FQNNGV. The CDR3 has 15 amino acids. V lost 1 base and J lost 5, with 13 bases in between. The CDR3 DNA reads TGTGCCAGCAGCTTAGGTAGCGCAGGTCGAGATACGCAGTATTTT. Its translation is CASSLGSAGRDTQYF. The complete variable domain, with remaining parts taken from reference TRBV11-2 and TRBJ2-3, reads EAGVAQSPRYKIIEKRQSVAFWCNPISGHATLYWYQQILGQGPKLLIQFQNNGVVDDSQLPKDRFSAERLKGVDSTLKIQPAKLEDSAVYLCASSLGSAGRDTQYFGPGTRLTVL.

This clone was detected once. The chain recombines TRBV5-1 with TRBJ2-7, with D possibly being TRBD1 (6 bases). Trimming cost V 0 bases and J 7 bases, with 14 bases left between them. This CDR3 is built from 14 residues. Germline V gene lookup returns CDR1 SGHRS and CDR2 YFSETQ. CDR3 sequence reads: CASSLGQVVEEQYF. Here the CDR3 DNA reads TGCGCCAGCAGCTTGGGACAGGTGGTCGAGGAGCAGTACTTC.

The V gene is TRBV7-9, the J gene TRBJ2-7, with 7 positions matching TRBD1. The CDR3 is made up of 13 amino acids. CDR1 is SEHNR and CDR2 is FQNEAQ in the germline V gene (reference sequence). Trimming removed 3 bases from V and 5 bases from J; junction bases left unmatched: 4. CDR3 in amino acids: CASSLRGLDEQYF. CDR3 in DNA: TGTGCCAGCAGCTTGAGGGGGCTGGACGAGCAGTACTTC.

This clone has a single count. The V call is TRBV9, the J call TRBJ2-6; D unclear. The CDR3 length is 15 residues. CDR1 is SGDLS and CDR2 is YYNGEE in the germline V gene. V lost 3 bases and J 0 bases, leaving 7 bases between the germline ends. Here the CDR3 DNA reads TGTGCCAGCAGCGAGCATCTCTCTGGGGCCAACGTCCTGACTTTC. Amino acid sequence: CASSEHLSGANVLTF.

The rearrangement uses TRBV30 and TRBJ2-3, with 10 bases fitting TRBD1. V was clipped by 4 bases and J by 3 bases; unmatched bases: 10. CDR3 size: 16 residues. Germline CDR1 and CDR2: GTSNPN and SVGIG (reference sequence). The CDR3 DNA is TGTGCCTGGAACGGGCTACGGACAGGGGGAACAGATACGCAGTATTTT. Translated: CAWNGLRTGGTDTQYF.

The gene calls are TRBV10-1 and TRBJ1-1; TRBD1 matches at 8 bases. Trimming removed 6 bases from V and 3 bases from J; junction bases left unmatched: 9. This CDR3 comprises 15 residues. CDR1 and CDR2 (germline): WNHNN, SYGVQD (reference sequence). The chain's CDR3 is CASRVGQGMDTEAFF. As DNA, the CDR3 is TGCGCCAGCAGGGTAGGACAGGGTATGGACACTGAAGCTTTCTTT.

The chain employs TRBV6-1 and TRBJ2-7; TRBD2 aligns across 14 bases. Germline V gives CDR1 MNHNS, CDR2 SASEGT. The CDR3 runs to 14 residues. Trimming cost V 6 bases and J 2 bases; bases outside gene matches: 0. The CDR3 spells CASRTSGRAYEQYF. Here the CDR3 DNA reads TGTGCCAGCAGGACTAGCGGGAGGGCCTACGAGCAGTACTTC.

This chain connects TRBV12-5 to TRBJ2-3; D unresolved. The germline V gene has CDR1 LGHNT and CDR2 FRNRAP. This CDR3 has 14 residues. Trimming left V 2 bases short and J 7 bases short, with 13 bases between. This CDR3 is CASGLPDRVYTQYF. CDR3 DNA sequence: TGTGCTAGTGGTTTGCCAGACCGGGTGTATACGCAGTATTTT.

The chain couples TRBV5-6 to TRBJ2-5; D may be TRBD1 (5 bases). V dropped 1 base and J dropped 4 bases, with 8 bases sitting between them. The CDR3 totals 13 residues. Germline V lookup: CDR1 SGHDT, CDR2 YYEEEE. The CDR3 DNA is TGTGCCAGCAGCTTGAACCAGGGAGAGACCCAGTACTTC. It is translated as CASSLNQGETQYF.